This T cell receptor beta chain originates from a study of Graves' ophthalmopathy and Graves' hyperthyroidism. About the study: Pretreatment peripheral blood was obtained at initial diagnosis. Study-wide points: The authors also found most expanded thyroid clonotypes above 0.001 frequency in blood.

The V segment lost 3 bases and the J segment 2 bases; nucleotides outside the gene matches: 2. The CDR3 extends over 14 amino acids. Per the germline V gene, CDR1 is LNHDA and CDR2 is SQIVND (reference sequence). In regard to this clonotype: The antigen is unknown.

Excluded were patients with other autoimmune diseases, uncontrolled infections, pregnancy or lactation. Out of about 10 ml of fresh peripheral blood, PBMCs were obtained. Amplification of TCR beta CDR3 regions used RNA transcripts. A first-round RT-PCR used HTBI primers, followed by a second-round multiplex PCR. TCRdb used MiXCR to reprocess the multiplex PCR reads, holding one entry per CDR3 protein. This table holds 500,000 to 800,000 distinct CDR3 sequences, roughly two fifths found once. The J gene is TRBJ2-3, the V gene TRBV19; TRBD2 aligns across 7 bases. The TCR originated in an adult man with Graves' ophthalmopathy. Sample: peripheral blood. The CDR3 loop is CASSMRDYTDTQYF. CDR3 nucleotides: TGTGCCAGTAGTATGCGGGACTACACAGATACGCAGTATTTT. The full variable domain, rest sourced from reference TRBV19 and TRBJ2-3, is DGGITQSPKYLFRKEGQNVTLSCEQNLNHDAMYWYRQDPGQGLRLIYYSQIVNDFQKGDIAEGYSVSREKKESFPLTVTSAQKNPTAFYLCASSMRDYTDTQYFGPGTRLTVL.